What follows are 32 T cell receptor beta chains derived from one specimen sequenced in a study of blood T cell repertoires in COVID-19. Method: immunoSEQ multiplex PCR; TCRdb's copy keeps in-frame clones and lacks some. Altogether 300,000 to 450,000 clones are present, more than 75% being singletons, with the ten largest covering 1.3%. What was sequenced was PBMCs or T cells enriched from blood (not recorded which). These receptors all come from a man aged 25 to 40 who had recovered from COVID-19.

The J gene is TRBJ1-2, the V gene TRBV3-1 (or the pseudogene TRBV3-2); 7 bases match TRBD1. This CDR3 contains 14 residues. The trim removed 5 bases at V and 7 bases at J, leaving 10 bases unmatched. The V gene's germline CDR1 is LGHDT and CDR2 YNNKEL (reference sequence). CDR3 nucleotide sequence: TGTGCCAGCAGCGCCGCAAGACAGGGTGTTGGCTACACCTTC. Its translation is CASSAARQGVGYTF.

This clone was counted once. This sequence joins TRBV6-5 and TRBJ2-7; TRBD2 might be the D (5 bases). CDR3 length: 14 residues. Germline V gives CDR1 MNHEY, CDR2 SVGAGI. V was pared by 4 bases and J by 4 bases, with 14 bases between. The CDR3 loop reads CASSFDGIDYEQYF. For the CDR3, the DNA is TGTGCCAGCAGTTTCGACGGGATAGATTACGAGCAGTACTTC.

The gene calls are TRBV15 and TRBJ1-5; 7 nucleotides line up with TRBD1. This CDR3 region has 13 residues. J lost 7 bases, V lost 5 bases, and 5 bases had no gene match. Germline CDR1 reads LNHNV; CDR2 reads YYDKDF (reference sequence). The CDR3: CATSRGTVQPQHF. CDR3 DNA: TGTGCCACCAGCCGTGGGACAGTCCAGCCCCAGCATTTT.

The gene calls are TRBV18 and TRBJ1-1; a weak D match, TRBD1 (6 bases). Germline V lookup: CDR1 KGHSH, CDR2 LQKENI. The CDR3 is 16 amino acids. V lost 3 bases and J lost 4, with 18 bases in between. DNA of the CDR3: TGTGCCAGCTCACCCCCAGCGTACAGGGCGACCACTGAAGCTTTCTTT. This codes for CASSPPAYRATTEAFF.

The CDR3 reads CASSEVGQGGSPLHF. The CDR3 coding sequence is TGTGCCAGCAGTGAAGTCGGACAGGGGGGTTCACCCCTCCACTTT. The V gene is TRBV6-1, the J gene TRBJ1-6; TRBD1 matches at 10 bases. V was clipped by 1 base and J by 9 bases; unmatched bases: 3. In germline, CDR1 is MNHNS, CDR2 SASEGT. This CDR3 comprises 15 residues.

The CDR3 DNA reads TGCAGCGTTGAGGGGACAGGGAACACCGGGGAGCTGTTTTTT. Protein sequence: CSVEGTGNTGELFF. The rearrangement links TRBV29-1 to TRBJ2-2; 8 bases are a match to TRBD1. This CDR3 region has 14 residues. The V gene's germline CDR1 is SQVTM and CDR2 ANQGSEA. Trimming removed 3 bases from V and 1 base from J; junction bases left unmatched: 1.

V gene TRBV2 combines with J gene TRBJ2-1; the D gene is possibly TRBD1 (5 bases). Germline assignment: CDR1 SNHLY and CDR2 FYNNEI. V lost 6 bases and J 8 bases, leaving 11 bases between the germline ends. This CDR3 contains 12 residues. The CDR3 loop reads CASRGPGHEQFF. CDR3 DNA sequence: TGTGCCAGCAGGGGTCCAGGGCATGAGCAGTTCTTC.

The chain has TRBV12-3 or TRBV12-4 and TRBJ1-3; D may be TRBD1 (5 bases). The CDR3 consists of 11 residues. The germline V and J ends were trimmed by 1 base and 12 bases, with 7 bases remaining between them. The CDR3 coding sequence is TGTGCCAGCAGTTTAGTCGGGGGCATATATTTT. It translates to CASSLVGGIYF.

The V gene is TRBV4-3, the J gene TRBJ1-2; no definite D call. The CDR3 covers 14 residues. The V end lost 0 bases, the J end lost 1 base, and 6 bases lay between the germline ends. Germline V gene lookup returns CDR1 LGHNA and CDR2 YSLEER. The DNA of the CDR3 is TGCGCCAGCAGCCAAGAGGGAGTTAACTATGGCTACACCTTC. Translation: CASSQEGVNYGYTF.

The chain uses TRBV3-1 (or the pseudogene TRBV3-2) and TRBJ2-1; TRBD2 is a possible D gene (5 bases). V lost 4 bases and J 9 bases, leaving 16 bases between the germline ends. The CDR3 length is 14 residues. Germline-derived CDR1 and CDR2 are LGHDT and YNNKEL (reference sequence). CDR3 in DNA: TGTGCCAGCAGCCCATTTGAGGGTTCGGGTGAGCAGTTCTTC. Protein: CASSPFEGSGEQFF.

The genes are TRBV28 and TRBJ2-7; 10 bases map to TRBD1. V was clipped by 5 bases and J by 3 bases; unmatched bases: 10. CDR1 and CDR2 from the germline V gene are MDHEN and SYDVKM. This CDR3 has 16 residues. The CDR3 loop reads CASSSTGTGVRYEQYF. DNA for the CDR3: TGTGCCAGCAGTAGTACCGGGACAGGGGTTCGCTACGAGCAGTACTTC.

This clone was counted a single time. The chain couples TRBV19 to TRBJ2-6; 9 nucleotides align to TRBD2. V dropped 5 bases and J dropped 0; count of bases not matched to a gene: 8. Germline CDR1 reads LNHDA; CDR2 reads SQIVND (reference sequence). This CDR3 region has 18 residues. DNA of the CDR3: TGTGCCAGTAGTCCCATCCAGCGGGGGGCCTCTGGGGCCAACGTCCTGACTTTC. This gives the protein CASSPIQRGASGANVLTF.

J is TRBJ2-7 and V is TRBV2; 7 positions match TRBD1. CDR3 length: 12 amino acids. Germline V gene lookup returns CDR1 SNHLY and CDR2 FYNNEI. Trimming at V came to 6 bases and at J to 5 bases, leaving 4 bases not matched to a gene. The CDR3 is CASREQGHEQYF. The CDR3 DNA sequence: TGTGCCAGCAGGGAACAGGGGCACGAGCAGTACTTC.

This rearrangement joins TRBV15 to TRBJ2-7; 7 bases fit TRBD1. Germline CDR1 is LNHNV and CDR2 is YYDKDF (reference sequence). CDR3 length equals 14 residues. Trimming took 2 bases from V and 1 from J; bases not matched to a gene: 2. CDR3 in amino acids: CATSRRQGSYEQYF. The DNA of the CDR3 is TGTGCCACCAGCAGACGACAGGGATCCTACGAGCAGTACTTC.

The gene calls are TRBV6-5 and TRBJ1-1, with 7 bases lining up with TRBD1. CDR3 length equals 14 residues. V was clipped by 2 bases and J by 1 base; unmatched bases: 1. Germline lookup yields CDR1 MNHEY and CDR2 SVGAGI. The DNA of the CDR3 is TGTGCCAGCAGTTACCGGACAGGGAACACTGAAGCTTTCTTT. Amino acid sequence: CASSYRTGNTEAFF.

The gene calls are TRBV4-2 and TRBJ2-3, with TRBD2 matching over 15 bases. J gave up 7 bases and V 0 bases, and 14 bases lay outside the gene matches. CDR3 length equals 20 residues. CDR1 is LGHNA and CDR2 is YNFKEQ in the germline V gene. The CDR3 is CASSQERFGLAGGPEYTQYF. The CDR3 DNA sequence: TGTGCCAGCAGCCAAGAACGGTTTGGACTAGCGGGGGGGCCGGAATATACGCAGTATTTT.

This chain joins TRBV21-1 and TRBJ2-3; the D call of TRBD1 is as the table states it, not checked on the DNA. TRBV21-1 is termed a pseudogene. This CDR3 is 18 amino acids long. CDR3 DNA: TGTGCCAGCAGCTGCGGACAGGGGTTTGAAAACGACACAGATACGCAGTATTTT. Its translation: CASSCGQGFENDTDTQYF.

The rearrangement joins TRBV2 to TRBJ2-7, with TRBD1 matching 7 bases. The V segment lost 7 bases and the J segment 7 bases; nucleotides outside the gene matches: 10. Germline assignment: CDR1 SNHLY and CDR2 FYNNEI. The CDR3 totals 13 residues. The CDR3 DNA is TGTGCCAGCACCGCGACAGGGATGAGGGAGCAGTACTTC. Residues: CASTATGMREQYF.

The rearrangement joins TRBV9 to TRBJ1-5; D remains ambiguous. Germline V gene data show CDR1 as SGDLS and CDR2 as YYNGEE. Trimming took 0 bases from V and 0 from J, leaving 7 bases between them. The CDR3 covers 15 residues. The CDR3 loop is CASSVDQNSNQPQHF. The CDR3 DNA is TGTGCCAGCAGCGTAGACCAGAATAGCAATCAGCCCCAGCATTTT.

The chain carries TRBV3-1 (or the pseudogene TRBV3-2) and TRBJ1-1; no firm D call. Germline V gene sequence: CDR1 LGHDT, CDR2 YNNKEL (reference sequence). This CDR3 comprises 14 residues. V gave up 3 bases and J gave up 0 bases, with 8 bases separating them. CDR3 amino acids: CASSQTNMNTEAFF. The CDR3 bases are TGTGCCAGCAGCCAGACAAACATGAACACTGAAGCTTTCTTT.

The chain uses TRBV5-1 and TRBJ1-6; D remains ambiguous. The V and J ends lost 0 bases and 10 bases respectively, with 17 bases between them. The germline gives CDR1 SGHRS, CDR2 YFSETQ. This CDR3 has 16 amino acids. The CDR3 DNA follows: TGCGCCAGCAGCTTGGTCCCGGGATGGGTTGGATCACCCCTCCACTTT. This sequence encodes CASSLVPGWVGSPLHF.

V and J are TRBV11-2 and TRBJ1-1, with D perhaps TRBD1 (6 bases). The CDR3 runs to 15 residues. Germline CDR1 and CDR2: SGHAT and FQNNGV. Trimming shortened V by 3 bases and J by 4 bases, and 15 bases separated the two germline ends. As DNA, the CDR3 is TGTGCCAGCAGCTTTTCAGGGGCGAAAGGCACTGAAGCTTTCTTT. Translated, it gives CASSFSGAKGTEAFF.

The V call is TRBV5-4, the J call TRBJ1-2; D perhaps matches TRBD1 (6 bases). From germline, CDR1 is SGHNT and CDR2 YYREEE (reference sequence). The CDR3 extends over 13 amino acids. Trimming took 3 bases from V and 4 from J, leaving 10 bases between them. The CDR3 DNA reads TGTGCCAGCAGCTACGGGACATTCTATGGCTACACCTTC. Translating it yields CASSYGTFYGYTF.

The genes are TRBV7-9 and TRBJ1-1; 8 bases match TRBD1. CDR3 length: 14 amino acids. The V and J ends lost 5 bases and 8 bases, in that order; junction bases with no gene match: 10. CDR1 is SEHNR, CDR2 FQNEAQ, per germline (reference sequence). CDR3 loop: CASSPRTGTPEAFF. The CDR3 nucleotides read TGTGCCAGCAGCCCGAGGACAGGGACCCCAGAAGCTTTCTTT.

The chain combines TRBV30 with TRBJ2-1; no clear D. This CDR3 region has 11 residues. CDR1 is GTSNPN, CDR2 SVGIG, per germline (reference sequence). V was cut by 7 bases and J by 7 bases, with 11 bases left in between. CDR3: CAFSRTNEQFF. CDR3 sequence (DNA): TGTGCCTTCTCCCGTACAAATGAGCAGTTCTTC.

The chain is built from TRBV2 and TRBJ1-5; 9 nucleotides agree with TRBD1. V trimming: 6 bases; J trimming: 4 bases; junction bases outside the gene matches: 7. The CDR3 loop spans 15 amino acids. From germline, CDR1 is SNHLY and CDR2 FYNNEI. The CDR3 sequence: CASREQGARNQPQHF. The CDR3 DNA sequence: TGTGCCAGCAGGGAACAGGGGGCGCGTAATCAGCCCCAGCATTTT. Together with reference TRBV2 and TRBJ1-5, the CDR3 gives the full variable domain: EPEVTQTPSHQVTQMGQEVILRCVPISNHLYFYWYRQILGQKVEFLVSFYNNEISEKSEIFDDQFSVERPDGSNFTLKIRSTKLEDSAMYFCASREQGARNQPQHFGDGTRLSIL.

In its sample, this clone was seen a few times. The DNA for the CDR3 is TGTGCCAGCAGTGAACTGACAGGGGGCTCCGGGGAGCTGTTTTTT. Encoded protein: CASSELTGGSGELFF. The V call is TRBV6-1, the J call TRBJ2-2; 10 nucleotides agree with TRBD1. Germline-derived CDR1 and CDR2 are MNHNS and SASEGT. The CDR3 sequence is 15 residues long. Trimming removed 2 bases from V and 6 bases from J; junction bases left unmatched: 3.

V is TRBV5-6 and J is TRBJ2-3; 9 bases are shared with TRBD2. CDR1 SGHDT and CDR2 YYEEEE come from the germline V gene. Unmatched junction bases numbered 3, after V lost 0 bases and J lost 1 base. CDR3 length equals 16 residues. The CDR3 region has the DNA TGTGCCAGCAGCTTGGGTGCTAGCGGGGGCACAGATACGCAGTATTTT. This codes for CASSLGASGGTDTQYF.

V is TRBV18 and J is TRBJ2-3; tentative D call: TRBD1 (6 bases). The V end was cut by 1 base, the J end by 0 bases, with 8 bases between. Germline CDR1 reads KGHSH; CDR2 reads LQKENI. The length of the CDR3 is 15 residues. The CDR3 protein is CASSPRTVSTDTQYF. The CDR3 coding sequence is TGTGCCAGCTCACCACGGACAGTTAGCACAGATACGCAGTATTTT.

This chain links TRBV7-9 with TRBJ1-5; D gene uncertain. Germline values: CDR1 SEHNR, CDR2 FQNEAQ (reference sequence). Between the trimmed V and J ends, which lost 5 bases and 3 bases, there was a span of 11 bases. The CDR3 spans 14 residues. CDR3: CASSPAGYNQPQHF. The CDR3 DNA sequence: TGTGCCAGCAGCCCTGCAGGATACAATCAGCCCCAGCATTTT.

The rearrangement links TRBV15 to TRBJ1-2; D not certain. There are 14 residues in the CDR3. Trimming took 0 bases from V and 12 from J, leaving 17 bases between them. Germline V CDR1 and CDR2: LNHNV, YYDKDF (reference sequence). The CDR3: CATSRDINIGRDTF. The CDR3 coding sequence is TGTGCCACCAGCAGAGATATAAACATCGGGAGAGACACCTTC.

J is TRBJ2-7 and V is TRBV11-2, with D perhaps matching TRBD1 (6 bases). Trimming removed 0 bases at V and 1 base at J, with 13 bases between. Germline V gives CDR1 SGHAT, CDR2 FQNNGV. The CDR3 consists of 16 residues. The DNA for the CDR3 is TGTGCCAGCAGCTTAGATGACAGGCAACCGTCCTACGAGCAGTACTTC. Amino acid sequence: CASSLDDRQPSYEQYF.